This is a list of T cell receptor beta chains from one sample in a study of T cell repertoires in aging, cancer and after chemotherapy. TCRdb used MiXCR to reprocess the multiplex PCR reads, holding one entry per CDR3 protein. The sample contains several thousand distinct CDR3 sequences, roughly half of which appear only once. Sequenced sample: blood. The origin of the receptors is a human donor with a solid tumor. The CDR3 runs from the conserved cysteine through the conserved F or W. D genes are given only for firm matches. Clone size is shown for a subset of rows, as once, few, many or a class of expanded clone.

v_gene,d_gene,abundance,j_gene,CDR3aa,CDR3nt
TRBV6-5,NA,once,TRBJ2-1,CASSYRASDFSYNKQFF,TGTGCCAGCAGTTACCGCGCTAGCGACTTCTCCTACAATAAGCAGTTCTTC
TRBV7-9,NA,once,TRBJ2-1,CASSLVRGPYNEQFF,TGTGCCAGCAGCTTAGTCCGCGGACCATACAATGAGCAGTTCTTC
TRBV7-2,NA,few,TRBJ1-1,CASSLLGAGVNTEAFF,TGTGCCAGCAGCCTCCTGGGGGCAGGGGTGAACACTGAAGCTTTCTTT
TRBV7-9,TRBD1,few,TRBJ2-7,CASIGGNRNEQYF,TGTGCCAGCATAGGGGGCAATAGGAACGAGCAGTACTTC
TRBV7-2,TRBD2,few,TRBJ2-3,CASSYGSSGTDTQYF,TGTGCCAGCAGCTACGGGTCTAGCGGAACAGATACGCAGTATTTT
TRBV6-2/TRBV6-3,NA,NA,TRBJ2-3,CASSPGELSTDTQYF,TGTGCCAGCAGTCCCGGGGAACTAAGCACAGATACGCAGTATTTT
TRBV30,NA,NA,TRBJ1-1,CAWSRWPMNIEAFF,TGTGCCTGGAGTAGGTGGCCTATGAACATTGAAGCTTTCTTT
TRBV7-2,TRBD2,NA,TRBJ2-5,CASSAAGSGGETQYF,TGTGCCAGCAGCGCAGCAGGGTCGGGAGGAGAGACCCAGTACTTC
TRBV30,TRBD1,few,TRBJ1-1,CAWRGQGNTEAFF,TGTGCCTGGAGGGGACAGGGGAACACTGAAGCTTTCTTT
TRBV2,NA,NA,TRBJ1-4,CASSEDGQGGEKLFF,TGTGCCAGCAGTGAAGATGGGCAGGGAGGCGAAAAACTGTTTTTT
TRBV10-3,TRBD1,NA,TRBJ1-2,CAISDLGQDYGYTF,TGTGCCATCAGTGATCTTGGACAGGACTATGGCTACACCTTC
TRBV7-2,TRBD1,NA,TRBJ1-2,CASSFAGTGFGYTF,TGTGCCAGCAGCTTCGCCGGGACAGGGTTTGGCTACACCTTC
TRBV29-1,NA,medium-sized,TRBJ1-4,CSVEPTGKGKLFF,TGCAGCGTTGAACCGACAGGCAAAGGAAAACTGTTTTTT
TRBV27,NA,once,TRBJ1-3,CASSLGNTIYF,TGTGCCAGCAGTTTGGGAAACACCATATATTTT
TRBV29-1,TRBD1,NA,TRBJ2-2,CSVEPGTGNTGELFF,TGCAGCGTTGAACCTGGGACAGGGAACACCGGGGAGCTGTTTTTT
TRBV7-2,NA,NA,TRBJ1-4,CASSSWTDATNEKLFF,TGTGCCAGCAGCTCCTGGACCGATGCAACTAATGAAAAACTGTTTTTT
TRBV7-9,NA,few,TRBJ2-1,CASSSQNNEQFF,TGTGCCAGCAGCTCCCAGAACAATGAGCAGTTCTTC
TRBV6-1,NA,NA,TRBJ1-3,CASSEEQGFGNTIYF,TGTGCCAGCAGTGAAGAACAGGGTTTCGGAAACACCATATATTTT
TRBV5-6,NA,few,TRBJ1-3,CASSLTVLFSGNTIYF,TGTGCCAGCAGCTTAACAGTCCTTTTCTCTGGAAACACCATATATTTT
TRBV7-3,TRBD1,NA,TRBJ2-6,CASSMDRSSGANVLTF,TGTGCCAGCAGCATGGACAGGTCCTCTGGGGCCAACGTCCTGACTTTC
TRBV27,TRBD1,NA,TRBJ1-4,CASSRQGGEELFF,TGTGCCAGCAGCCGACAGGGGGGAGAGGAACTGTTTTTT
TRBV29-1,NA,few,TRBJ2-6,CSAYQGAGANVLTF,TGCAGCGCCTATCAGGGAGCTGGGGCCAACGTCCTGACTTTC
TRBV19,TRBD1,NA,TRBJ1-3,CASRRTGKESSGNTIYF,TGTGCCAGTAGGCGGACAGGAAAGGAGAGTTCTGGAAACACCATATATTTT
TRBV6-1,NA,NA,TRBJ2-2,CASSESTGELFF,TGTGCCAGCAGTGAAAGCACCGGGGAGCTGTTTTTT
TRBV5-1,NA,NA,TRBJ2-3,CASSLVVRRYTDTQYF,TGCGCCAGCAGCTTGGTGGTCAGAAGATACACAGATACGCAGTATTTT
TRBV5-5,NA,once,TRBJ1-3,CASSPEGLSGNTIYF,TGTGCCAGCAGCCCGGAGGGGCTCTCTGGAAACACCATATATTTT
TRBV28,TRBD1,few,TRBJ1-2,CASSRDRNYGYTF,TGTGCCAGCAGTCGGGACAGGAACTATGGCTACACCTTC
TRBV5-6,NA,NA,TRBJ2-1,CASSPTHNEQFF,TGTGCCAGCAGCCCAACTCACAATGAGCAGTTCTTC
TRBV27,TRBD1,NA,TRBJ1-5,CASSLGTGANQPQHF,TGTGCCAGCAGTTTAGGGACAGGGGCAAATCAGCCCCAGCATTTT
TRBV27,NA,NA,TRBJ1-1,CASQRGDTEAFF,TGTGCCAGCCAACGGGGGGACACTGAAGCTTTCTTT
TRBV20-1,TRBD1,NA,TRBJ2-5,CRGAGGGSETQYF,TGCAGGGGGGCAGGGGGCGGATCGGAGACCCAGTACTTC
TRBV5-6,NA,once,TRBJ1-4,CASSVGDPTRARLFF,TGTGCCAGCAGCGTAGGGGACCCCACACGGGCAAGACTGTTTTTT
TRBV4-1,NA,once,TRBJ2-7,CASSQVMASYEQYF,TGCGCCAGCAGCCAAGTCATGGCTTCCTACGAGCAGTACTTC
TRBV7-9,TRBD1,NA,TRBJ2-2,CASTHRGRAGELFF,TGTGCCAGCACGCACAGGGGGCGGGCCGGGGAGCTGTTTTTT
TRBV7-3,NA,NA,TRBJ1-6,CASSLDGNSPLHF,TGTGCCAGCAGCCTGGACGGCAATTCACCCCTCCACTTT
TRBV19,TRBD1,NA,TRBJ2-2,CASSIGQGRPGELFF,TGTGCCAGTAGTATAGGACAGGGGAGGCCCGGGGAGCTGTTTTTT
TRBV28,TRBD1,NA,TRBJ1-5,CASRPRDRVNQPQHF,TGTGCCAGCAGACCCCGGGACAGGGTCAATCAGCCCCAGCATTTT
TRBV7-9,TRBD1,few,TRBJ1-2,CASSPVLTGYDGYTF,TGTGCCAGCAGCCCTGTCTTGACAGGGTACGACGGCTACACCTTC
TRBV7-2,TRBD2,once,TRBJ2-1,CASSPTSGGNEQFF,TGTGCCAGCAGCCCGACTAGCGGTGGTAATGAGCAGTTCTTC
TRBV20-1,TRBD2,NA,TRBJ2-1,CSAKDVLAGEVYEQFF,TGCAGTGCTAAAGACGTTCTAGCGGGAGAGGTCTATGAGCAGTTCTTC
TRBV5-4,TRBD2,NA,TRBJ2-7,CASSSGLANYEQYF,TGTGCCAGCAGCTCGGGACTAGCGAACTACGAGCAGTACTTC
TRBV30,NA,few,TRBJ1-2,CAWSSTDYGYTF,TGTGCCTGGAGTTCGACGGATTATGGCTACACCTTC
TRBV28,TRBD2,NA,TRBJ2-6,CASGTSGTIPSSGANVLTF,TGTGCCAGCGGGACTAGCGGGACCATACCCTCCTCTGGGGCCAACGTCCTGACTTTC
TRBV7-6,NA,NA,TRBJ2-2,CASSLVRGDTVELFF,TGTGCCAGCAGCTTAGTGAGGGGAGACACCGTGGAGCTGTTTTTT
TRBV9,NA,NA,TRBJ1-2,CASRVGGGYTF,TGTGCCAGCAGGGTCGGCGGAGGCTACACCTTC
TRBV6-6,NA,NA,TRBJ2-2,CASSLGDTGELFF,TGTGCCAGCAGTTTAGGGGACACCGGGGAGCTGTTTTTT
TRBV28,NA,NA,TRBJ1-4,CASSLEAWTVEKLFF,TGTGCCAGCAGTTTAGAGGCCTGGACAGTCGAAAAACTGTTTTTT
TRBV11-2,TRBD1,few,TRBJ1-2,CASSLGTGGTYGYTF,TGTGCCAGCAGCTTAGGGACAGGGGGAACGTATGGCTACACCTTC
TRBV12-3/TRBV12-4,TRBD2,NA,TRBJ2-1,CAESAGGSYNEQFF,TGTGCCGAGAGTGCGGGAGGTTCCTACAATGAGCAGTTCTTC
TRBV6-5,NA,NA,TRBJ2-7,CASSYGASETYEQYF,TGTGCCAGCAGTTACGGCGCGTCCGAGACCTACGAGCAGTACTTC
TRBV20-1,TRBD1,NA,TRBJ1-5,CSARDPGQGEYWSNQPQHF,TGCAGTGCTAGAGATCCGGGACAGGGTGAGTATTGGAGCAATCAGCCCCAGCATTTT
TRBV7-9,TRBD1,NA,TRBJ1-2,CASSVGQPFYGYTF,TGTGCCAGCAGCGTGGGACAGCCGTTCTATGGCTACACCTTC
TRBV19,TRBD1,NA,TRBJ1-2,CASLDRGYGYTF,TGTGCCAGCTTAGACAGGGGCTATGGCTACACCTTC